Below, one T cell receptor beta chain is given with its context. The data belong to a study of T cells in Graves' hyperthyroidism and ophthalmopathy. CDR3 size: 11 residues. V dropped 4 bases and J dropped 6 bases, with 6 bases sitting between them. RNA transcripts yielded amplified TCR beta CDR3 regions. The HTBI primer set served for first-round RT-PCR of the TCR CDR3. TCRdb fed the multiplex PCR reads into MiXCR, producing one record per CDR3 protein. This sample has about 410,000 distinct CDR3 sequences, with around 15% found just once. The chain joins TRBV12-3 or TRBV12-4 to TRBJ1-2; D unclear. The sample comprised blood. The source of this sequence is a man aged 18 to 29 with Graves' ophthalmopathy. The CDR3 region is CASSSDNGYTF. The CDR3 nucleotides are TGTGCCAGCAGTTCTGACAATGGCTACACCTTC.